This TCR beta chain was recovered during a study of CD8 T cells in ankylosing spondylitis. This clonotype was seen only a few times. What it binds is not known. Making the TCR beta libraries involved quantitative 5'-RACE with molecular barcodes. In TCRdb, the 5' RACE reads were re-called with MiXCR into one record per CDR3 protein. The sample consists of some 800,000 distinct CDR3 sequences, over 9.5% of them appearing once. The germline gives CDR1 DFQATT, CDR2 SNEGSKA (reference sequence). The CDR3 length is 14 residues. Trimming at V came to 0 bases and at J to 6 bases, leaving 5 bases not matched to a gene. Findings of the study overall: Reportedly, matched ankylosing spondylitis synovial fluid was significantly enriched for disease-linked clones. Among TCR beta sequences, a motif of eight highly homologous variants appeared characteristic of ankylosing spondylitis blood. Peripheral blood held disease-linked clones only at relatively low frequency, and these were CD8+.

Sequencing was carried out using blood, either unsorted or a sorted T cell fraction (not recorded which). V gene TRBV20-1 combines with J gene TRBJ1-5, with 7 bases aligning to TRBD1. The TCR sequence derives from a male donor with ankylosing spondylitis. The CDR3 loop reads CSAREGGTGQPQHF. The CDR3, as DNA: TGCAGTGCTAGAGAAGGGGGCACTGGTCAGCCCCAGCATTTT.